This T cell receptor beta chain was recorded in a study of identical twins. This clonotype was detected ten times or more. TCRdb reanalysed the 5' RACE reads using MiXCR and keeps one entry per CDR3 protein. The profile covers approximately 1.8 million distinct CDR3 sequences, with under 35% appearing a single time and approximately 0.29% taken by the ten largest. The TCR sequence derives from a newborn girl in good health. Sequenced input: cord blood.

CDR3 in amino acids: CASSQPTSGRYEQYF. In DNA, the CDR3 is TGCGCCAGCAGCCAACCGACTAGCGGGAGATACGAGCAGTACTTC. This chain uses TRBV4-1 with TRBJ2-7, with 12 bases identical to TRBD2. This CDR3 region has 15 residues. The germline V gene encodes CDR1 MGHRA and CDR2 YSYEKL. Trimming removed 2 bases from V and 4 bases from J; junction bases left unmatched: 3.